The rows below give T cell receptor beta chains drawn from one sample of a study of prognosis after radiotherapy for stage I lung cancer. TCRdb recomputed calls from the multiplex PCR reads with MiXCR, one row per CDR3 protein. This table has 45,000 to 70,000 distinct CDR3 sequences, around 27% appearing once. This material consisted of PBMCs, taken before or after stereotactic body radiation therapy (not recorded which). The receptors stem from a donor over 45 with non-small cell lung cancer. CDR3s include the opening cysteine and the closing phenylalanine or tryptophan. D genes are given only for firm matches. The size entry is marked missing in some rows and otherwise reads once, few, many or a size class.

D gene: NA; J gene: TRBJ1-6; clone size: many; V gene: TRBV19; CDR3 length: 14; CDR3 protein: CASSTGTAHSPLHF; CDR3 DNA: TGTGCCAGTAGTACAGGGACGGCCCATTCACCCCTCCACTTT
D gene: TRBD1; J gene: TRBJ1-1; clone size: many; V gene: TRBV20-1; CDR3 length: 11; CDR3 protein: CSASGQTEAFF; CDR3 DNA: TGCAGTGCTTCGGGACAGACTGAAGCTTTCTTT
D gene: TRBD1; J gene: TRBJ1-3; clone size: many; V gene: TRBV6-5; CDR3 length: 17; CDR3 protein: CASSYSGTVSSGNTIYF; CDR3 DNA: TGTGCCAGCAGTTACTCCGGGACAGTGAGCTCTGGAAACACCATATATTTT
D gene: NA; J gene: TRBJ2-7; clone size: many; V gene: TRBV11-2; CDR3 length: 14; CDR3 protein: CASSLDQGTYEQYF; CDR3 DNA: TGTGCCAGCAGCTTAGATCAGGGCACCTACGAGCAGTACTTC
D gene: NA; J gene: TRBJ2-3; clone size: many; V gene: TRBV2; CDR3 length: 14; CDR3 protein: CASTAGAATDTQYF; CDR3 DNA: TGTGCCAGCACTGCCGGTGCGGCCACAGATACGCAGTATTTT
D gene: TRBD2; J gene: TRBJ2-7; clone size: many; V gene: TRBV7-4; CDR3 length: 15; CDR3 protein: CASSLDSGGFYEQYF; CDR3 DNA: TGTGCCAGCAGCTTAGATAGCGGGGGGTTTTACGAGCAGTACTTC
D gene: NA; J gene: TRBJ2-1; clone size: many; V gene: TRBV7-3; CDR3 length: 12; CDR3 protein: CASSLGKGEQFF; CDR3 DNA: TGTGCCAGCAGCTTAGGAAAAGGGGAGCAGTTCTTC
D gene: NA; J gene: TRBJ2-5; clone size: few; V gene: TRBV9; CDR3 length: 15; CDR3 protein: CASNTGGPVGETQYF; CDR3 DNA: TGTGCCAGCAACACCGGGGGCCCTGTGGGGGAGACCCAGTACTTC
D gene: NA; J gene: TRBJ2-7; clone size: many; V gene: TRBV14; CDR3 length: 14; CDR3 protein: CASSQDPSSYEQYF; CDR3 DNA: TGTGCCAGCAGCCAAGATCCTAGCAGCTACGAGCAGTACTTC
D gene: NA; J gene: TRBJ2-3; clone size: many; V gene: TRBV5-8; CDR3 length: 15; CDR3 protein: CASLKGTGGTDTQYF; CDR3 DNA: TGTGCCAGCCTGAAGGGAACTGGAGGCACAGATACGCAGTATTTT
D gene: TRBD1; J gene: TRBJ1-4; clone size: many; V gene: TRBV12-3/TRBV12-4; CDR3 length: 14; CDR3 protein: CASRRDRVNEKLFF; CDR3 DNA: TGTGCCAGCAGACGGGACAGAGTAAATGAAAAACTGTTTTTT
D gene: NA; J gene: TRBJ1-1; clone size: many; V gene: TRBV5-1; CDR3 length: 15; CDR3 protein: CASSFGGAPNTEAFF; CDR3 DNA: TGCGCCAGCAGCTTCGGGGGGGCCCCGAACACTGAAGCTTTCTTT
D gene: NA; J gene: TRBJ2-3; clone size: many; V gene: TRBV6-5; CDR3 length: 15; CDR3 protein: CASSSVVGVTDTQYF; CDR3 DNA: TGTGCCAGCAGTTCGGTGGTGGGGGTCACAGATACGCAGTATTTT
D gene: TRBD1; J gene: TRBJ2-7; clone size: many; V gene: TRBV19; CDR3 length: 15; CDR3 protein: CASSKGDRNSYEQYF; CDR3 DNA: TGTGCCAGTAGTAAGGGGGACAGAAACTCCTACGAGCAGTACTTC
D gene: NA; J gene: TRBJ2-5; clone size: many; V gene: TRBV9; CDR3 length: 15; CDR3 protein: CASSVGGRPQETQYF; CDR3 DNA: TGTGCCAGCAGCGTAGGTGGTAGGCCCCAAGAGACCCAGTACTTC
D gene: NA; J gene: TRBJ1-6; clone size: many; V gene: TRBV30; CDR3 length: 12; CDR3 protein: CAWSVSESPLHF; CDR3 DNA: TGTGCCTGGAGTGTATCAGAATCACCCCTCCACTTT
D gene: NA; J gene: TRBJ1-5; clone size: many; V gene: TRBV28; CDR3 length: 15; CDR3 protein: CASSSDRYSNQPQHF; CDR3 DNA: TGTGCCAGCAGTTCCGACAGATATAGCAATCAGCCCCAGCATTTT
D gene: NA; J gene: TRBJ1-1; clone size: many; V gene: TRBV2; CDR3 length: 11; CDR3 protein: CASRQSMAAFF; CDR3 DNA: TGTGCCAGCCGACAGTCCATGGCAGCTTTCTTT
D gene: TRBD2; J gene: TRBJ2-1; clone size: NA; V gene: TRBV5-1; CDR3 length: 17; CDR3 protein: CASSLVTSGGEYNEQFF; CDR3 DNA: TGCGCCAGCAGCCTCGTTACTAGCGGGGGGGAATACAATGAGCAGTTCTTC
D gene: NA; J gene: TRBJ1-5; clone size: many; V gene: TRBV28; CDR3 length: 13; CDR3 protein: CASLGRRNQPQHF; CDR3 DNA: TGTGCCAGTTTGGGGCGGAGAAATCAGCCCCAGCATTTT
D gene: NA; J gene: TRBJ1-5; clone size: many; V gene: TRBV4-2; CDR3 length: 15; CDR3 protein: CASSQELYSNQPQHF; CDR3 DNA: TGTGCCAGCAGCCAAGAGCTCTATAGCAATCAGCCCCAGCATTTT
D gene: TRBD1; J gene: TRBJ2-1; clone size: once; V gene: TRBV19; CDR3 length: 15; CDR3 protein: CASSPGTGVLSEQFF; CDR3 DNA: TGTGCCAGTAGCCCCGGGACAGGCGTCTTGAGCGAGCAGTTCTTC
D gene: NA; J gene: TRBJ1-2; clone size: many; V gene: TRBV7-2; CDR3 length: 12; CDR3 protein: CASSLVGDGYTF; CDR3 DNA: TGTGCCAGCAGCTTAGTTGGGGATGGCTACACCTTC
D gene: NA; J gene: TRBJ1-2; clone size: many; V gene: TRBV20-1; CDR3 length: 14; CDR3 protein: CSARERMGAEGYTF; CDR3 DNA: TGCAGTGCTAGAGAGAGGATGGGGGCTGAGGGCTACACCTTC
D gene: NA; J gene: TRBJ1-2; clone size: many; V gene: TRBV20-1; CDR3 length: 13; CDR3 protein: CSARGGGAQETCF; CDR3 DNA: TGCAGTGCTAGGGGGGGTGGGGCTCAGGAAACGTGCTTC
D gene: NA; J gene: TRBJ1-2; clone size: NA; V gene: TRBV3-1; CDR3 length: 12; CDR3 protein: CTSSRVLYGYTF; CDR3 DNA: TGTACCAGCAGCCGTGTACTGTATGGCTACACCTTC
D gene: NA; J gene: TRBJ1-1; clone size: many; V gene: TRBV11-3; CDR3 length: 12; CDR3 protein: CASGKSWTEAFF; CDR3 DNA: TGTGCCAGCGGGAAAAGCTGGACTGAAGCTTTCTTT
D gene: TRBD1; J gene: TRBJ1-1; clone size: NA; V gene: TRBV14; CDR3 length: 16; CDR3 protein: CASSQMAGGSGTEAFF; CDR3 DNA: TGTGCCAGCAGCCAAATGGCAGGGGGATCTGGGACTGAAGCTTTCTTT
D gene: TRBD2; J gene: TRBJ2-5; clone size: many; V gene: TRBV6-2/TRBV6-3; CDR3 length: 16; CDR3 protein: CASSTFGLAVQETQYF; CDR3 DNA: TGTGCCAGCAGTACCTTCGGACTAGCGGTTCAAGAGACCCAGTACTTC
D gene: NA; J gene: TRBJ1-4; clone size: many; V gene: TRBV19; CDR3 length: 15; CDR3 protein: CASSSSGVRSEKLFF; CDR3 DNA: TGTGCCAGTAGTTCATCAGGTGTCCGTAGTGAAAAACTGTTTTTT
D gene: NA; J gene: TRBJ2-7; clone size: many; V gene: TRBV11-3; CDR3 length: 14; CDR3 protein: CASSLGYGGAEQYF; CDR3 DNA: TGTGCCAGCAGCTTAGGATATGGGGGAGCCGAGCAGTACTTC
D gene: TRBD2; J gene: TRBJ2-1; clone size: many; V gene: TRBV6-2/TRBV6-3; CDR3 length: 18; CDR3 protein: CASSYMRGSPRLGNEQFF; CDR3 DNA: TGTGCCAGCAGTTATATGCGGGGGTCCCCTCGTTTAGGCAATGAGCAGTTCTTC
D gene: NA; J gene: TRBJ2-7; clone size: many; V gene: TRBV3-1; CDR3 length: 13; CDR3 protein: CASSPAVSYEQYF; CDR3 DNA: TGTGCCAGCAGCCCGGCAGTCTCCTACGAGCAGTACTTC
D gene: TRBD1; J gene: TRBJ2-3; clone size: many; V gene: TRBV6-5; CDR3 length: 19; CDR3 protein: CASRYTGTGGAELSDTQYF; CDR3 DNA: TGTGCCAGCAGATACACCGGGACAGGGGGCGCTGAATTGTCAGATACGCAGTATTTT
D gene: TRBD1; J gene: TRBJ2-2; clone size: many; V gene: TRBV2; CDR3 length: 15; CDR3 protein: CASSGGTGRSGELFF; CDR3 DNA: TGTGCCAGCAGTGGGGGGACAGGGCGGTCCGGGGAGCTGTTTTTT
D gene: NA; J gene: TRBJ1-2; clone size: NA; V gene: TRBV12-3/TRBV12-4; CDR3 length: 16; CDR3 protein: CASSHLGHGNGGGYTF; CDR3 DNA: TGTGCCAGCAGCCATCTGGGACATGGGAACGGGGGAGGCTACACCTTC
D gene: NA; J gene: TRBJ1-2; clone size: many; V gene: TRBV6-1; CDR3 length: 12; CDR3 protein: CASSDTGYGYTF; CDR3 DNA: TGTGCCAGCAGTGATACGGGCTATGGCTACACCTTC
D gene: TRBD1; J gene: TRBJ1-4; clone size: many; V gene: TRBV4-2; CDR3 length: 15; CDR3 protein: CASSQGQGQTEKLFF; CDR3 DNA: TGTGCCAGCAGCCAGGGACAGGGTCAGACTGAAAAACTGTTTTTT
D gene: TRBD1; J gene: TRBJ1-3; clone size: many; V gene: TRBV5-1; CDR3 length: 15; CDR3 protein: CASSTDRASGNTIYF; CDR3 DNA: TGCGCCAGCAGCACAGACAGGGCGTCTGGAAACACCATATATTTT
D gene: NA; J gene: TRBJ1-1; clone size: few; V gene: TRBV14; CDR3 length: 12; CDR3 protein: CASSHPRTEAFF; CDR3 DNA: TGTGCCAGCAGCCATCCCCGGACAGAAGCTTTCTTT
D gene: NA; J gene: TRBJ1-2; clone size: many; V gene: TRBV10-3; CDR3 length: 13; CDR3 protein: CAISEFRGYGYTF; CDR3 DNA: TGTGCCATCAGTGAATTCAGGGGTTACGGCTACACCTTC
D gene: TRBD2; J gene: TRBJ2-1; clone size: NA; V gene: TRBV2; CDR3 length: 17; CDR3 protein: CASSALGLAWGYNGQFF; CDR3 DNA: TGTGCCAGCAGTGCACTCGGACTAGCGTGGGGTTACAATGGGCAGTTCTTC
D gene: NA; J gene: TRBJ2-7; clone size: many; V gene: TRBV2; CDR3 length: 14; CDR3 protein: CASSGQVALDEQYF; CDR3 DNA: TGTGCCAGCAGTGGACAGGTGGCTTTAGACGAGCAGTACTTC
D gene: TRBD2; J gene: TRBJ2-3; clone size: many; V gene: TRBV7-7; CDR3 length: 15; CDR3 protein: CASSAGLANTDTQYF; CDR3 DNA: TGTGCTAGCAGCGCCGGACTAGCTAACACAGATACGCAGTATTTT
D gene: TRBD1; J gene: TRBJ1-2; clone size: many; V gene: TRBV5-4; CDR3 length: 14; CDR3 protein: CASSQIQGKDGYTF; CDR3 DNA: TGTGCCAGCAGCCAGATACAGGGGAAAGATGGCTACACCTTC
D gene: TRBD1; J gene: TRBJ1-2; clone size: NA; V gene: TRBV6-1; CDR3 length: 15; CDR3 protein: CASMQYRGLNYGYTF; CDR3 DNA: TGTGCCAGCATGCAGTACAGGGGGCTTAATTATGGCTACACCTTC
D gene: TRBD1; J gene: TRBJ1-2; clone size: many; V gene: TRBV6-1; CDR3 length: 14; CDR3 protein: CASRETGSGDGYTF; CDR3 DNA: TGTGCCAGCAGAGAGACAGGGTCCGGCGATGGCTACACCTTC
D gene: TRBD2; J gene: TRBJ2-2; clone size: many; V gene: TRBV19; CDR3 length: 16; CDR3 protein: CASSPLEAGGTGELFF; CDR3 DNA: TGTGCCAGTAGTCCCCTCGAGGCGGGAGGCACCGGGGAGCTGTTTTTT
D gene: NA; J gene: TRBJ2-2; clone size: many; V gene: TRBV20-1; CDR3 length: 13; CDR3 protein: CSARTLGTGELFF; CDR3 DNA: TGCAGTGCTAGAACTCTGGGCACCGGGGAGCTGTTTTTT
D gene: NA; J gene: TRBJ1-2; clone size: NA; V gene: TRBV11-2; CDR3 length: 14; CDR3 protein: CASSLEAGKYGYTF; CDR3 DNA: TGTGCCAGCAGCTTAGAGGCAGGTAAATATGGCTACACCTTC
D gene: TRBD1; J gene: TRBJ1-2; clone size: NA; V gene: TRBV6-1; CDR3 length: 13; CDR3 protein: CASSVDRAYGYIF; CDR3 DNA: TGTGCAAGCAGTGTCGACAGGGCCTATGGCTACATCTTC
D gene: TRBD1; J gene: TRBJ2-2; clone size: many; V gene: TRBV15; CDR3 length: 16; CDR3 protein: CATSTGDRGAAGELFF; CDR3 DNA: TGTGCCACCAGCACCGGGGACAGGGGTGCTGCCGGGGAGCTGTTTTTT
D gene: NA; J gene: TRBJ2-1; clone size: many; V gene: TRBV11-2; CDR3 length: 9; CDR3 protein: CASTNEQFF; CDR3 DNA: TGTGCCAGCACCAATGAGCAGTTCTTC
D gene: TRBD1; J gene: TRBJ2-1; clone size: NA; V gene: TRBV20-1; CDR3 length: 15; CDR3 protein: CSAAHRGQDYNVQFF; CDR3 DNA: TGCAGTGCTGCCCACAGGGGACAGGACTACAATGTGCAGTTCTTC
D gene: NA; J gene: TRBJ1-5; clone size: many; V gene: TRBV3-1; CDR3 length: 14; CDR3 protein: CASSQQGPNQPQHF; CDR3 DNA: TGTGCCAGCAGCCAACAGGGGCCGAATCAGCCCCAGCATTTT